Detailed here is one T cell receptor beta chain. No antigen is known for it. TCRdb re-called the RT-PCR reads with MiXCR, one entry per CDR3 protein. The profile shows under 850,000 distinct CDR3 sequences, less than 20% of them singletons. This sample was taken from a study of response to subunit inactivated influenza vaccine. Study-wide points: Researchers suggested that each seasonal influenza vaccination recruits few new T cells.

This receptor was taken from a man aged 50 to 60 who received an inactivated influenza vaccine. Specimen: PBMCs from blood, collected 4 to 6 days after vaccination.

Here the CDR3 reads CASSQDATGNTGELFF. As DNA, the CDR3 is TGTGCCAGCAGCCAAGACGCGACAGGGAACACCGGGGAGCTGTTTTTT. The V and J genes are TRBV4-2 and TRBJ2-2; D is possibly TRBD1 (6 bases). Germline lookup yields CDR1 LGHNA and CDR2 YNFKEQ. Trimming cost V 0 bases and J 1 base, with 9 bases left between them. This CDR3 region has 16 residues.